These T cell receptor beta chains were read from a single sample in a study of CD8+ T cells in alopecia areata. The data were produced by immunoSEQ multiplex PCR, yet TCRdb's version contains in-frame clones alone and is incomplete. This sample has about 190,000 clones, with over 55% found just once. The specimen was CD4+ T cells sorted from blood, collected at week 24, from a patient treated with tofacitinib. The receptors originated from a human donor with alopecia areata. Both conserved end residues are part of each CDR3. Each record gives: V gene, CDR3 length, CDR3 protein.

TRBV4-3	15	CASSQDQGTWNEQFF
TRBV7-2	16	CASSYPTSGANYGYTF
TRBV20-1	11	CSARKSNEQFF
TRBV7-2	13	CASSLTWEDTQYF
TRBV30	14	CAWSVFSGGTEAFF
TRBV4-3	14	CASSQEGRGHEQYF
TRBV11-2	14	CASSLEGASYEQYF
TRBV29-1	13	CSAREAGDQPQHF
TRBV5-1	13	CASSSQGGETQYF
TRBV20-1	11	CSASYSYEQYF
TRBV5-6	16	CASSLRRGSFSDTQYF
TRBV5-1	12	CASSSGTLEAFF
TRBV2	13	CASSEDQLTEQFF
TRBV27	17	CASSPRATGVNNQPQHF
TRBV7-7	12	CAIRMVGGELFF
TRBV4-3	16	CASSLTGGSGANVLTF
TRBV5-6	16	CASSSTRNQGYQPQHF
TRBV4-1	17	CASSQESGGDLNQPQHF
TRBV2	14	CASRPGQFNQPQHF
TRBV30	15	CAWSTGQGDNQPQHF
TRBV4-3	15	CASSPTSGETDTQYF
TRBV29-1	11	CSVSSTGGVIF
TRBV4-3	16	CASSQDGSAMNTEAFF
TRBV18	13	CASSGDRGYEQYF
TRBV30	13	CAWSRLHTDTQYF
TRBV29-1	14	CSVMSGINHYGYTF
TRBV2	14	CASSLEGAAYEQYF
TRBV29-1	12	CSVERANTEAFF
TRBV18	16	CASSAGTALTGQPQHF
TRBV29-1	15	CSVNRGLKSNTEAFF
TRBV30	13	CAWSRTGGYEQYF
TRBV5-1	15	CASSRQASTTTEQYF
TRBV29-1	13	CSVEGVSGNTIYF
TRBV7-9	15	CASRARKGIYNEQFF
TRBV10-3	13	CAISVGSLGEQYF
TRBV19	13	CASSGGISETQYF
TRBV7-8	13	CASSGGGTDTQYF
TRBV5-5	14	CASSLGGFTDGYTF
TRBV6-5	13	CASGTSRMTEQYF
TRBV2	12	CASSPNNYGYTF
TRBV29-1	13	CSVEAAKNTEAFF
TRBV30	14	CAWREGQSGSPLHF
TRBV2	13	CASVGQTNQPQHF
TRBV6-5	14	CASSSSGVTGELFF
TRBV29-1	12	CSVGLLRETQYF